This TCR beta chain was obtained from a study of T cell changes during pregnancy in multiple sclerosis. This table comes from immunoSEQ multiplex PCR, and its TCRdb copy is limited to in-frame clones, with some not included. The repertoire holds roughly 110,000 clones, around 92% seen once, with around 0.8% in the top ten. The V gene lost 5 bases and the J gene lost 6 bases, with 16 bases spanning the gap. Germline V gene lookup returns CDR1 SEHNR and CDR2 FQNEAQ (reference sequence). The CDR3 length is 14 residues. The chain has TRBV7-9 and TRBJ1-2; possible D gene TRBD1, 6 bases. The receptor's source is a female donor in good health, enrolled as a control in a pregnancy study. Material: peripheral blood, obtained in the third trimester of pregnancy. The CDR3 DNA sequence: TGTGCCAGCAGCCTGCAGACAGGAGCGGATGGCTACACCTTC. This sequence encodes CASSLQTGADGYTF.